The 20 T cell receptor beta chains given below trace back to one sample, sequenced in a study of OX40 agonist ivuxolimab in advanced cancers. TCRdb keeps only in-frame clones here, not all; method: immunoSEQ multiplex PCR. This sample has 65,000 to 80,000 clones, with about 89% found just once. Sequenced material: CD4+ or CD8+ T cells sorted from blood, taken in a trial of the OX40 agonist ivuxolimab. The receptor set was obtained from an adult with an advanced solid tumor such as melanoma, head and neck, liver or kidney cancer.

This rearrangement joins TRBV2 to TRBJ1-5, with 7 bases that match TRBD1. V was clipped by 6 bases and J by 3 bases; unmatched bases: 5. From germline, CDR1 is SNHLY and CDR2 FYNNEI. The CDR3 totals 14 residues. The CDR3 spells CASRRGQNNQPQHF. The CDR3 DNA is TGTGCCAGCAGGAGGGGACAGAACAATCAGCCCCAGCATTTT.

This chain uses TRBV6-1 with TRBJ2-1; D is undetermined. The germline V gene has CDR1 MNHNS and CDR2 SASEGT. V was shortened by 5 bases and J by 10 bases, with 12 bases between the two germline ends. The CDR3 runs to 12 residues. The CDR3 DNA sequence: TGTGCCAGCAGTACCTCCGCTGGAGAGCAGTTCTTC. This sequence encodes CASSTSAGEQFF.

V gene TRBV7-3 combines with J gene TRBJ2-7; D remains ambiguous. This CDR3 comprises 14 residues. The V and J ends lost 5 bases and 0 bases respectively, with 11 bases between them. The germline CDR1 and CDR2 sequences are SGHTA and FQGTGA. In nucleotides, the CDR3 is TGTGCCAGCAGCCCAACCCATAGCTCCTACGAGCAGTACTTC. This translates into CASSPTHSSYEQYF.

Concerning this clone: The same CDR3 is also encoded by other DNA sequences in this sample. V usage is TRBV5-1 and J usage is TRBJ1-1, with D possibly matching TRBD1 (5 bases). The CDR3 contains 13 residues. CDR1 and CDR2 from the germline V gene are SGHRS and YFSETQ. The V gene lost 1 base and the J gene lost 4 bases, with 8 bases spanning the gap. This CDR3 is CASSLRGGTEAFF. The DNA for the CDR3 is TGCGCCAGCAGCTTGCGGGGGGGCACTGAAGCTTTCTTT.

The V call is TRBV7-2, the J call TRBJ2-7; D is unclear. The V gene lost 1 base and the J gene lost 1 base, with 11 bases spanning the gap. Germline values: CDR1 SGHTA, CDR2 FQGNSA. The CDR3 spans 15 residues. The CDR3 DNA reads TGTGCCAGCAGCTTAGGATTGGATAGATCCTACGAGCAGTACTTC. This encodes CASSLGLDRSYEQYF.

The J gene is TRBJ1-2, the V gene TRBV18; D unclear. Trimming removed 1 base at V and 4 bases at J, with 10 bases between. CDR3 size: 14 residues. Germline values: CDR1 KGHSH, CDR2 LQKENI. In DNA, the CDR3 is TGTGCCAGCTCACCACGGCAGTCGGGCTATGGCTACACCTTC. Its protein is CASSPRQSGYGYTF.

This clone was seen a single time. The CDR3 DNA reads as TGTGCCAGCAGTCGTCAGTGGCGCGGCGAGCAGTACTTC. It is translated as CASSRQWRGEQYF. This chain links TRBV6-1 with TRBJ2-7, with unresolved D. CDR3 length: 13 residues. CDR1 MNHNS and CDR2 SASEGT come from the germline V gene. The V and J ends lost 5 bases and 6 bases respectively, with 14 bases between them.

The chain joins TRBV15 to TRBJ2-2; D remains unclear. Deletions cut 0 bases from V and 2 bases from J, with 7 bases between. Germline V CDR1 and CDR2: LNHNV, YYDKDF (reference sequence). This CDR3 comprises 15 residues. CDR3 sequence reads: CATSREMGNTGELFF. The CDR3 DNA is TGTGCCACCAGCAGAGAGATGGGAAACACCGGGGAGCTGTTTTTT. Variable domain in full (rest from reference TRBV15 and TRBJ2-2): DAMVIQNPRYQVTQFGKPVTLSCSQTLNHNVMYWYQQKSSQAPKLLFHYYDKDFNNEADTPDNFQSRRPNTSFCFLDIRSPGLGDTAMYLCATSREMGNTGELFFGEGSRLTVL.

Comments on this clone: In the same sample, other DNA sequences code for this CDR3. J is TRBJ2-5 and V is TRBV9, with TRBD2 matching 12 bases. This CDR3 spans 17 amino acids. Germline lookup yields CDR1 SGDLS and CDR2 YYNGEE. The ends lost 0 bases at V and 5 bases at J; junction bases unmatched: 8. The chain's CDR3 is CASSVGASGRAQETQYF. The CDR3 DNA reads as TGTGCCAGCAGCGTAGGGGCTAGCGGGAGGGCCCAGGAGACCCAGTACTTC.

V is TRBV28 and J is TRBJ2-7; 9 nucleotides line up with TRBD1. Germline CDR1 MDHEN, CDR2 SYDVKM. V lost 6 bases to trimming and J lost 3 bases; unmatched junction nucleotides: 6. The CDR3 totals 14 residues. The CDR3 DNA sequence: TGTGCCAGCAGCGGGGGACAGGGAATCTACGAGCAGTACTTC. Translating gives CASSGGQGIYEQYF.

This clone was detected once. This chain links TRBV10-3 with TRBJ2-1; 9 bases are a match to TRBD2. The CDR3 length is 13 residues. Germline V gene lookup returns CDR1 ENHRY and CDR2 SYGVKD. V lost 4 bases to trimming and J lost 8 bases; unmatched junction nucleotides: 3. The DNA of the CDR3 is TGTGCCATCAGTGGGGTAGCGGGAGATGAGCAGTTCTTC. Protein sequence: CAISGVAGDEQFF.

This clone has a handful of counts. The CDR3 spells CASSLGSRRDEQYF. For the CDR3, the DNA is TGTGCCAGCAGCTTGGGGTCCCGGAGGGACGAGCAGTACTTC. V gene TRBV5-4 combines with J gene TRBJ2-7; a possible D gene is TRBD2 (6 bases). The CDR3 contains 14 residues. Germline V gene lookup returns CDR1 SGHNT and CDR2 YYREEE (reference sequence). The ends were cut back, 0 bases at V and 5 bases at J, with 12 bases in the middle.

The chain joins TRBV7-3 to TRBJ2-2; TRBD2 matches 9 bases. Germline lookup yields CDR1 SGHTA and CDR2 FQGTGA. Trimming removed 2 bases from V and 5 bases from J; junction bases left unmatched: 3. This CDR3 region has 15 residues. In DNA, the CDR3 is TGTGCCAGCAGCTTATTAGCGGGAGTAACCGGGGAGCTGTTTTTT. Encoded protein: CASSLLAGVTGELFF.

The table lists this clone with a count of one. The rearrangement links TRBV5-4 to TRBJ1-5; possibly TRBD1 for D (5 bases). Germline CDR1 and CDR2: SGHNT and YYREEE (reference sequence). This CDR3 is built from 15 residues. V lost 2 bases, J lost 5 bases, and 14 bases lay in between. The CDR3 reads CASSFGTSGDQPQHF. The CDR3 bases are TGTGCCAGCAGCTTTGGGACCTCAGGAGATCAGCCCCAGCATTTT. Combining the CDR3 with reference TRBV5-4 and TRBJ1-5 gives the whole variable domain ETGVTQSPTHLIKTRGQQVTLRCSSQSGHNTVSWYQQALGQGPQFIFQYYREEENGRGNFPPRFSGLQFPNYSSELNVNALELDDSALYLCASSFGTSGDQPQHFGDGTRLSIL.

This rearrangement joins TRBV9 to TRBJ1-1, with a possible D match to TRBD1 (5 bases). Germline V CDR1 and CDR2: SGDLS, YYNGEE. With 0 bases removed from V and 0 bases from J, the gap between germline ends came to 12 bases. The CDR3 consists of 16 residues. The CDR3 is CASSVGGRFMNTEAFF. The DNA of the CDR3 is TGTGCCAGCAGCGTAGGGGGCAGATTCATGAACACTGAAGCTTTCTTT.

The chain combines TRBV11-1 with TRBJ2-3, with 10 nucleotides matching TRBD1. This CDR3 spans 16 amino acids. Germline CDR1 is SGHAT and CDR2 is FQDESV (reference sequence). Trimming cost V 4 bases and J 3 bases; bases outside gene matches: 7. CDR3: CASSSTPGQGTDTQYF. The CDR3, as DNA: TGTGCCAGCAGCTCTACGCCGGGACAGGGGACAGATACGCAGTATTTT.

The chain carries TRBV5-6 and TRBJ1-5; TRBD1 matches at 7 bases. V dropped 2 bases and J dropped 7; count of bases not matched to a gene: 6. This CDR3 has 14 residues. Germline V gives CDR1 SGHDT, CDR2 YYEEEE. Written as DNA, the CDR3 is TGTGCCAGCAGCTTCACAGGGGCGGAGCAGCCCCAGCATTTT. The encoded protein is CASSFTGAEQPQHF.

The chain uses TRBV4-1 and TRBJ1-1; 7 bases map to TRBD1. The germline V gene encodes CDR1 MGHRA and CDR2 YSYEKL. V was pared by 5 bases and J by 1 base, with 13 bases of the junction left unmatched. CDR3 length: 17 amino acids. The CDR3 here is CASSTSTGTIGNTEAFF. The CDR3 DNA reads TGCGCCAGCAGCACGTCGACAGGGACGATTGGGAACACTGAAGCTTTCTTT.

This chain uses TRBV15 with TRBJ2-6; D not resolved. This CDR3 spans 17 amino acids. The germline V gene has CDR1 LNHNV and CDR2 YYDKDF (reference sequence). Trimming stripped 0 bases from V and 3 bases from J, with 12 bases between. CDR3 DNA sequence: TGTGCCACCAGCAGAGATAAAGGGCTAGGTGGGGCCAACGTCCTGACTTTC. This encodes CATSRDKGLGGANVLTF.

This rearrangement joins TRBV2 to TRBJ2-5; the D is unclear. This CDR3 region has 11 residues. Looked up from germline, CDR1 is SNHLY and CDR2 is FYNNEI. Trimming cost V 7 bases and J 5 bases, with 8 bases left between them. The CDR3 protein is CASILGETQYF. In nucleotides, the CDR3 is TGTGCCAGCATCCTAGGGGAGACCCAGTACTTC.